Each of the 24 T cell receptor beta chains below was sequenced from the same sample in a study of blood T cell repertoires in COVID-19 (TCRdb year 2020). Library generation was performed with the immunoSEQ multiplex PCR assay. The clones in this table, taken by TCRdb from immuneACCESS, are in-frame only. Not every clone is retained; where verified, under half of the shortfall comes from an unresolved V gene, and the cause of the rest is unknown. This sample has about 230,000 clones in its table, and just over 85% of those were observed once. The biggest ten clones account for around 10% of the sample. Material for sequencing was peripheral blood. The receptors originated from a man aged 45-65 years with COVID-19, enrolled during active disease.

Only a few counts were recorded for this clone. The V and J genes are TRBV5-6 and TRBJ1-6, with 7 bases identical to TRBD1. Trimming at V came to 0 bases and at J to 16 bases, leaving 4 bases not matched to a gene. Looked up from germline, CDR1 is SGHDT and CDR2 is YYEEEE. There are 12 residues in the CDR3. The CDR3: CASSLGDSQLHF. The CDR3 DNA is TGTGCCAGCAGCTTGGGGGACAGCCAACTCCACTTT.

This clone was recorded only once. The V and J genes are TRBV6-1 and TRBJ1-3; D may be TRBD1 (6 bases). Trimming took 2 bases from V and 0 from J, leaving 11 bases between them. This CDR3 spans 16 amino acids. From germline, CDR1 is MNHNS and CDR2 SASEGT. DNA for the CDR3: TGTGCCAGCAGTGAAATTGGGACATTCTCTGGAAACACCATATATTTT. Protein: CASSEIGTFSGNTIYF.

The rearrangement links TRBV7-9 to TRBJ1-1; tentatively, D is TRBD1 (6 bases). The CDR3 runs to 14 residues. V lost 4 bases, J lost 1 base, and 10 bases lay in between. The germline gives CDR1 SEHNR, CDR2 FQNEAQ (reference sequence). Here the CDR3 DNA reads TGTGCCAGCAGCTCCAGACAGGCGAACACTGAAGCTTTCTTT. Protein sequence: CASSSRQANTEAFF.

The chain couples TRBV7-6 to TRBJ2-1, with a weak D call TRBD2 (6 bases). The CDR3 is 17 residues long. Germline V gene sequence: CDR1 SGHVS, CDR2 FNYEAQ. Trimming removed 4 bases from V and 4 bases from J, with 20 bases in between. This CDR3 is CASSSQGPGLTYNEQFF. CDR3 sequence (DNA): TGTGCCAGCAGCTCCCAAGGACCGGGACTGACTTACAATGAGCAGTTCTTC.

This chain uses TRBV5-8 with TRBJ1-3; weak D call: TRBD1 (5 bases). Germline CDR1 is SGHTS and CDR2 is YDEGEE. The V end lost 2 bases, the J end lost 0 bases, and 9 bases lay between the germline ends. This CDR3 comprises 15 residues. CDR3 coding DNA: TGTGCCAGCAGCTTATACAGGCGCTCTGGAAACACCATATATTTT. This codes for CASSLYRRSGNTIYF.

This chain connects TRBV2 to TRBJ2-7; tentative D call: TRBD1 (6 bases). Germline V gene sequence: CDR1 SNHLY, CDR2 FYNNEI. There are 12 residues in the CDR3. V was pared by 6 bases and J by 7 bases, with 13 bases between. CDR3 coding DNA: TGTGCCAGCAGAACCACAGGGAATGAGCAGTACTTC. Protein sequence: CASRTTGNEQYF.

The chain recombines TRBV19 with TRBJ2-5; TRBD2 is a possible D gene (6 bases). V dropped 5 bases and J dropped 2 bases, with 9 bases sitting between them. CDR3 length equals 13 residues. Looked up from germline, CDR1 is LNHDA and CDR2 is SQIVND (reference sequence). CDR3 loop: CASSGSGQETQYF. The DNA of the CDR3 is TGTGCCAGTAGTGGTAGCGGACAAGAGACCCAGTACTTC.

The CDR3 is CASSYSQTTSGAFF. The CDR3 DNA reads TGTGCCAGCAGTTACTCCCAGACTACAAGCGGGGCTTTCTTT. This rearrangement joins TRBV6-5 to TRBJ1-1; no reliable D call. The V gene's germline CDR1 is MNHEY and CDR2 SVGAGI. The V and J ends lost 0 bases and 11 bases respectively, with 16 bases between them. This CDR3 spans 14 amino acids.

The sample holds a few counts of this clone. This chain connects TRBV30 to TRBJ1-1, with a tentative D call TRBD1 (5 bases). The germline V and J ends were trimmed by 2 bases and 5 bases, with 9 bases remaining between them. The germline CDR1 and CDR2 sequences are GTSNPN and SVGIG (reference sequence). The CDR3 covers 12 residues. The CDR3 DNA follows: TGTGCCTGGAGTCGGGACTCAACTGAAGCTTTCTTT. Encoded protein: CAWSRDSTEAFF.

V and J are TRBV2 and TRBJ2-2; 13 bases agree with TRBD2. CDR1 SNHLY and CDR2 FYNNEI come from the germline V gene. This CDR3 has 19 amino acids. J gave up 6 bases and V 3 bases, and 13 bases lay outside the gene matches. The CDR3 protein is CASSDHVGLAGEVPGELFF. DNA of the CDR3: TGTGCCAGCAGTGATCATGTAGGACTAGCGGGAGAGGTCCCCGGGGAGCTGTTTTTT.

The V gene is TRBV5-4, the J gene TRBJ2-5; 7 bases are shared with TRBD2. Per the germline V gene, CDR1 is SGHNT and CDR2 is YYREEE (reference sequence). V trimming: 4 bases; J trimming: 1 base; junction bases outside the gene matches: 7. This CDR3 region has 15 residues. The CDR3 is CASSISAGFQETQYF. CDR3 in DNA: TGTGCCAGCAGCATCTCAGCGGGGTTCCAAGAGACCCAGTACTTC.

The gene calls are TRBV30 and TRBJ1-5, with D hard to call. The CDR3 consists of 13 residues. V dropped 7 bases and J dropped 0 bases, with 10 bases sitting between them. Germline V gene data show CDR1 as GTSNPN and CDR2 as SVGIG (reference sequence). Here the CDR3 reads CASAEDSNQPQHF. In DNA form, the CDR3 reads TGTGCCTCCGCGGAGGATAGCAATCAGCCCCAGCATTTT.

The V call is TRBV6-5, the J call TRBJ2-7, with 7 bases lining up with TRBD1. V shed 4 bases and J 7 bases; nucleotides not matched to a gene: 7. CDR3 length: 13 residues. Germline assignment: CDR1 MNHEY and CDR2 SVGAGI. The CDR3, as DNA: TGTGCCAGCAGTTCCCCACAGGGGCGTGAGCAGTACTTC. This sequence encodes CASSSPQGREQYF.

The CDR3 coding sequence is TGTGCCAGCAGTTCGGGACAGTTCTTGAACACTGAAGCTTTCTTT. As protein: CASSSGQFLNTEAFF. The chain links TRBV6-5 to TRBJ1-1; 7 bases align to TRBD1. The V and J ends lost 4 bases and 0 bases, in that order; junction bases with no gene match: 5. CDR3 length: 15 residues. The V gene's germline CDR1 is MNHEY and CDR2 SVGAGI.

The V call is TRBV19, the J call TRBJ1-5; D is perhaps TRBD1 (6 bases). Germline CDR1 and CDR2: LNHDA and SQIVND (reference sequence). V was clipped by 1 base and J by 7 bases, with 14 bases between them. The CDR3 is 15 amino acids. The CDR3 sequence: CASSIVGGSGQPQHF. DNA for the CDR3: TGTGCCAGTAGTATAGTAGGGGGATCCGGGCAGCCCCAGCATTTT.

J is TRBJ2-7 and V is TRBV14; D is possibly TRBD1 (5 bases). V was trimmed by 4 bases and J by 3 bases, leaving 7 bases between them. CDR1 is SGHDN, CDR2 FVKESK, per germline. The CDR3 runs 12 residues. The CDR3 DNA follows: TGTGCCAGCAGCCCAGGGATCTACGAGCAGTACTTC. Translated: CASSPGIYEQYF. Drawing the rest from reference TRBV14 and TRBJ2-7, the complete variable domain is EAGVTQFPSHSVIEKGQTVTLRCDPISGHDNLYWYRRVMGKEIKFLLHFVKESKQDESGMPNNRFLAERTGGTYSTLKVQPAELEDSGVYFCASSPGIYEQYFGPGTRLTVT.

This clone was detected once. The gene calls are TRBV12-3 or TRBV12-4 and TRBJ2-7; maybe TRBD2 (6 bases). V gave up 3 bases and J gave up 7 bases, with 10 bases separating them. This CDR3 is built from 12 residues. The CDR3 loop is CASSFEGREQYF. The DNA of the CDR3 is TGTGCCAGCAGTTTTGAGGGGAGGGAGCAGTACTTC.

This clone was seen a single time. This rearrangement joins TRBV4-1 to TRBJ1-5, with a tentative D call TRBD1 (6 bases). CDR3 length equals 14 residues. The V end was cut by 4 bases, the J end by 5 bases, with 12 bases between. The germline gives CDR1 MGHRA, CDR2 YSYEKL. The DNA for the CDR3 is TGCGCCAGCAGCCGTACAGGGTCCGATCAGCCCCAGCATTTT. Its protein product is CASSRTGSDQPQHF.

This chain joins TRBV6-6 and TRBJ1-4; no clear D gene. V lost 4 bases to trimming and J lost 7 bases, with 16 bases between them. This CDR3 has 15 amino acids. The germline gives CDR1 MNHNY, CDR2 SVGAGI (reference sequence). This CDR3 is CASSSEGYPGEKLFF. The CDR3 DNA reads as TGTGCCAGCAGTTCGGAGGGTTATCCTGGTGAAAAACTGTTTTTT.

V is TRBV7-6 and J is TRBJ2-1, with TRBD2 matching over 12 bases. The germline V gene has CDR1 SGHVS and CDR2 FNYEAQ. The J segment lost 3 bases and the V segment lost 0 bases, leaving 3 bases of the junction unmatched. The CDR3 length is 17 residues. The CDR3 reads CASSLATSGSVYNEQFF. Written as DNA, the CDR3 is TGTGCCAGCAGCTTAGCGACTAGCGGGAGTGTCTACAATGAGCAGTTCTTC. The full variable domain, completed using reference TRBV7-6 and TRBJ2-1, is GAGVSQSPRYKVTKRGQDVALRCDPISGHVSLYWYRQALGQGPEFLTYFNYEAQQDKSGLPNDRFSAERPEGSISTLTIQRTEQRDSAMYRCASSLATSGSVYNEQFFGPGTRLTVL.

This chain connects TRBV24-1 to TRBJ2-1; TRBD2 agrees at 8 bases. Losses at the gene ends were 3 bases for V and 4 bases for J; bases not matched to a gene: 10. Looked up from germline, CDR1 is KGHDR and CDR2 is SFDVKD. The CDR3 extends over 17 amino acids. The CDR3 sequence is CATSDPTGGGKYNEQFF. CDR3 DNA: TGTGCCACCAGTGATCCCACCGGGGGGGGGAAATACAATGAGCAGTTCTTC.

A single count supports this clone. The chain links TRBV5-4 to TRBJ2-5; 9 bases map to TRBD2. This CDR3 is 15 amino acids long. V gave up 5 bases and J gave up 1 base; unmatched junction bases: 6. CDR1 is SGHNT, CDR2 YYREEE, per germline (reference sequence). CDR3 nucleotide sequence: TGTGCCAGCAGTCGTAGCGGGAGACGCCAAGAGACCCAGTACTTC. Translating gives CASSRSGRRQETQYF.

This clone was detected a few times. This chain uses TRBV29-1 with TRBJ1-1; D possibly corresponds to TRBD1 (5 bases). Germline V gene lookup returns CDR1 SQVTM and CDR2 ANQGSEA. V dropped 5 bases and J dropped 6 bases, with 10 bases sitting between them. The CDR3 spans 11 residues. CDR3 amino acids: CSVRRQPEAFF. CDR3 DNA: TGCAGCGTTCGGAGACAGCCTGAAGCTTTCTTT.

This rearrangement joins TRBV19 to TRBJ2-2; 8 bases are a match to TRBD1. Germline V CDR1 and CDR2: LNHDA, SQIVND (reference sequence). The CDR3 has 14 residues. V was clipped by 7 bases and J by 3 bases; unmatched bases: 4. CDR3 sequence: CASIGQGHTGELFF. The CDR3 coding sequence is TGTGCCAGTATAGGACAGGGCCACACCGGGGAGCTGTTTTTT.